The 15 T cell receptor beta chains below all came from one sample that was sequenced in a study of radiation and T cells in renal cell carcinoma. The table came from immunoSEQ multiplex PCR; TCRdb's copy has only in-frame clones and leaves some out. This sample has some 26,000 clones, with over 75% found just once. Time point described: blood 2 weeks post-SBRT. Treatment denoted: 15 Gy SBRT to primary tumor, nephrectomy 4 weeks later. The sequenced sample was blood, obtained from a patient whose treatment included radiotherapy and nephrectomy. Receptors were obtained from a man in his sixties with renal cell carcinoma.

V is TRBV21-1 and J is TRBJ2-1; TRBD2, the table's D call, lacks a check against the DNA. TRBV21-1 is labeled a pseudogene. The CDR3 is 19 amino acids. The CDR3 region is CASSKAKVREAGPYNEQFF. Written as DNA, the CDR3 is TGTGCCAGCAGCAAAGCTAAGGTGAGGGAAGCGGGACCCTACAATGAGCAGTTCTTC.

V is TRBV28 and J is TRBJ2-1, with D unresolved. Per the germline V gene, CDR1 is MDHEN and CDR2 is SYDVKM. Trimming shortened V by 5 bases and J by 11 bases, and 13 bases separated the two germline ends. This CDR3 region has 12 residues. CDR3 in amino acids: CASSPPLEKQFF. CDR3 coding DNA: TGTGCCAGCAGTCCCCCGCTAGAAAAGCAGTTCTTC.

J is TRBJ1-1 and V is TRBV5-1; weak D call: TRBD1 (5 bases). Trimming shortened V by 1 base and J by 4 bases, and 8 bases separated the two germline ends. Germline CDR1 and CDR2: SGHRS and YFSETQ. The CDR3 is 13 amino acids. Written as DNA, the CDR3 is TGCGCCAGCAGCTTGTCGGGGGGCACTGAAGCTTTCTTT. This codes for CASSLSGGTEAFF. The entire variable domain, with the rest obtained from reference TRBV5-1 and TRBJ1-1, is as follows: KAGVTQTPRYLIKTRGQQVTLSCSPISGHRSVSWYQQTPGQGLQFLFEYFSETQRNKGNFPGRFSGRQFSNSRSEMNVSTLELGDSALYLCASSLSGGTEAFFGQGTRLTVV.

The CDR3 bases are TGTGCCAGCAGCCCGGGACTAGCTCCAGATACGCAGTATTTT. This sequence encodes CASSPGLAPDTQYF. V usage is TRBV11-3 and J usage is TRBJ2-3; TRBD2 matches 9 bases. With V trimmed by 5 bases and J by 4 bases, 4 bases remained unmatched. Germline CDR1 SGHNT, CDR2 YENEEA. There are 14 residues in the CDR3.

The V and J genes are TRBV5-4 and TRBJ2-5, with a tentative D call TRBD2 (7 bases). This CDR3 region has 14 residues. V dropped 3 bases and J dropped 5 bases, with 14 bases sitting between them. CDR1 is SGHNT, CDR2 YYREEE, per germline (reference sequence). CDR3 coding DNA: TGTGCCAGCAGCTCGGGGGGCGGAGATGAGACCCAGTACTTC. Translated, it gives CASSSGGGDETQYF. The full variable domain, rest sourced from reference TRBV5-4 and TRBJ2-5, is ETGVTQSPTHLIKTRGQQVTLRCSSQSGHNTVSWYQQALGQGPQFIFQYYREEENGRGNFPPRFSGLQFPNYSSELNVNALELDDSALYLCASSSGGGDETQYFGPGTRLLVL.

The rearrangement joins TRBV5-4 to TRBJ1-6; unclear D gene. V gave up 3 bases and J gave up 6 bases, with 4 bases separating them. The CDR3 is 12 residues long. Germline V gives CDR1 SGHNT, CDR2 YYREEE (reference sequence). The DNA of the CDR3 is TGTGCCAGCAGCTCAACTAATTCACCCCTCCACTTT. Translating it yields CASSSTNSPLHF.

The V call is TRBV6-6, the J call TRBJ2-5; D is possibly TRBD2 (5 bases). The germline V gene has CDR1 MNHNY and CDR2 SVGAGI (reference sequence). Between the trimmed V and J ends, which lost 2 bases and 4 bases, there was a span of 8 bases. The CDR3 contains 13 residues. The CDR3 sequence: CASSYGSPETQYF. The CDR3, as DNA: TGTGCCAGCAGTTACGGGAGCCCAGAGACCCAGTACTTC.

This clone was recorded a few times. Here the CDR3 reads CASSPVGIRSEQYF. The CDR3 DNA is TGTGCCAGCAGCCCCGTAGGGATCCGAAGCGAGCAGTACTTC. The chain uses TRBV6-5 and TRBJ2-7; D not resolved. Germline values: CDR1 MNHEY, CDR2 SVGAGI. V was pared by 6 bases and J by 6 bases, with 18 bases between. The CDR3 runs 14 residues.

The chain is built from TRBV10-1 and TRBJ1-1; possibly TRBD1 for D (5 bases). The CDR3 consists of 15 residues. The germline CDR1 and CDR2 sequences are WNHNN and SYGVQD (reference sequence). With 3 bases removed from V and 1 base from J, the gap between germline ends came to 12 bases. CDR3 nucleotides: TGCGCCAGCAGTGATCACGACAGACGGAACACTGAAGCTTTCTTT. It codes for CASSDHDRRNTEAFF.

The chain joins TRBV5-6 to TRBJ2-4, with D perhaps TRBD1 (5 bases). Germline CDR1 is SGHDT and CDR2 is YYEEEE. CDR3 size: 16 residues. The V end lost 0 bases, the J end lost 0 bases, and 10 bases lay between the germline ends. Here the CDR3 DNA reads TGTGCCAGCAGCTTGGCAGGGCCCTTAGCCAAAAACATTCAGTACTTC. Translation: CASSLAGPLAKNIQYF.

The chain recombines TRBV2 with TRBJ1-3, with TRBD1 as a possible D gene (5 bases). V gave up 7 bases and J gave up 4 bases, with 11 bases separating them. The CDR3 runs 13 residues. Germline V gene data show CDR1 as SNHLY and CDR2 as FYNNEI. The CDR3 reads CASTRQPGNTIYF. For the CDR3, the DNA is TGTGCCAGCACGAGACAGCCCGGAAACACCATATATTTT.

On this clone: In the same sample, other DNA sequences code for this CDR3. This chain uses TRBV7-2 with TRBJ2-2; the D is unclear. V was cut by 3 bases and J by 0 bases, with 8 bases left in between. CDR3 length: 15 residues. The germline V gene has CDR1 SGHTA and CDR2 FQGNSA. The CDR3 DNA sequence: TGTGCCAGCAGCTTGGGGTTAGCGAACACCGGGGAGCTGTTTTTT. Translated: CASSLGLANTGELFF.

This clone was counted only a few times. This sequence joins TRBV30 and TRBJ1-1, with a weak D call TRBD1 (5 bases). V lost 1 base and J lost 0, with 9 bases in between. This CDR3 comprises 14 residues. CDR1 and CDR2 from the germline V gene are GTSNPN and SVGIG (reference sequence). CDR3 sequence reads: CAWSAAGVNTEAFF. The CDR3 DNA is TGTGCCTGGAGTGCTGCGGGGGTGAACACTGAAGCTTTCTTT. The full variable domain, with the rest looked up from reference TRBV30 and TRBJ1-1, is SQTIHQWPATLVQPVGSPLSLECTVEGTSNPNLYWYRQAAGRGLQLLFYSVGIGQISSEVPQNLSASRPQDRQFILSSKKLLLSDSGFYLCAWSAAGVNTEAFFGQGTRLTVV.

This sequence joins TRBV5-4 and TRBJ2-5, with TRBD1 identical over 10 bases. The CDR3 has 15 amino acids. Germline V gives CDR1 SGHNT, CDR2 YYREEE (reference sequence). The trim removed 7 bases at V and 5 bases at J, leaving 11 bases unmatched. CDR3 protein: CASSSPGQGRETQYF. In DNA, the CDR3 is TGTGCCAGCTCCTCGCCGGGACAGGGGAGGGAGACCCAGTACTTC. The full variable domain, completed using reference TRBV5-4 and TRBJ2-5, is ETGVTQSPTHLIKTRGQQVTLRCSSQSGHNTVSWYQQALGQGPQFIFQYYREEENGRGNFPPRFSGLQFPNYSSELNVNALELDDSALYLCASSSPGQGRETQYFGPGTRLLVL.

The chain has TRBV10-3 and TRBJ2-3, with TRBD2 identical over 9 bases. This CDR3 contains 15 residues. Germline-derived CDR1 and CDR2 are ENHRY and SYGVKD. Unmatched junction bases numbered 6, after V lost 4 bases and J lost 4 bases. The CDR3 here is CAISVGTSRADTQYF. Here the CDR3 DNA reads TGTGCCATCAGTGTTGGGACTAGCAGAGCAGATACGCAGTATTTT.